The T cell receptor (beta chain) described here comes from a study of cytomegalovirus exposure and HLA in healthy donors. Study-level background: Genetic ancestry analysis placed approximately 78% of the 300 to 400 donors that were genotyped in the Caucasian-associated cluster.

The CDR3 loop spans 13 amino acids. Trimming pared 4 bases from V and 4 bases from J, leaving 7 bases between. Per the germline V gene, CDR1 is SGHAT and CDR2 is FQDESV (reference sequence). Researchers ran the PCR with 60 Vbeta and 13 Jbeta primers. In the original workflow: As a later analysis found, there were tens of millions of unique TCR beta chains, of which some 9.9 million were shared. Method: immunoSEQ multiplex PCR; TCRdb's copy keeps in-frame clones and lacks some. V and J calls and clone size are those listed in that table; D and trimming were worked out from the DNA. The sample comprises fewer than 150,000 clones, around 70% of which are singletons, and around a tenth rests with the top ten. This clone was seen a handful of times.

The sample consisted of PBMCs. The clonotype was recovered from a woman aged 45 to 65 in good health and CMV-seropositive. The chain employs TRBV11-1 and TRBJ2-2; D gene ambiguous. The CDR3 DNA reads TGTGCCAGCAGCTCCGACTTCACCGGGGAGCTGTTTTTT. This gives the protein CASSSDFTGELFF. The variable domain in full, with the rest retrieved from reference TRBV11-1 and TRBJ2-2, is EAEVAQSPRYKITEKSQAVAFWCDPISGHATLYWYRQILGQGPELLVQFQDESVVDDSQLPKDRFSAERLKGVDSTLKIQPAELGDSAMYLCASSSDFTGELFFGEGSRLTVL.